This record looks at one T cell receptor (beta chain) sequence and its context. Rearranged V-D-J TRB sequences were amplified with a mixed TRB-A/B primer pool. Each CDR3 protein is one row after TCRdb ran MiXCR on the multiplex PCR reads. The table shows some 2,100 distinct CDR3 sequences, with 30% occurring only once. Peripheral blood genomic DNA, not sorted cells or RNA, was the template. The sample comes from a study of T cell repertoires in aging, cancer and after chemotherapy. This clonotype was sampled from a human donor with a solid tumor. Material: blood.

In DNA, the CDR3 is TGCAGTGCTAGAGATCCAGGGGGCGCTGACAATGAGCAGTTCTTC. Its protein product is CSARDPGGADNEQFF. The chain couples TRBV20-1 to TRBJ2-1; 8 bases match TRBD1. CDR1 is DFQATT, CDR2 SNEGSKA, per germline (reference sequence). The CDR3 length is 15 residues. The junction had 6 bases not matched to a gene; V was cut back by 0 bases and J by 5 bases.